This T cell receptor beta chain was recovered during a study of a mutant IDH1 vaccine in newly diagnosed glioma (dated by TCRdb to about 2021). About the investigation overall: Patients received eight vaccinations in weeks 1, 3, 5, 7, 11, 15, 19 and 23, corresponding to visits V03 through V10. Vaccination began 4-6 weeks after radiotherapy alone, or alongside temozolomide cycles in the chemotherapy-containing groups. Peripheral blood was collected at six visits: V03 (baseline), V05, V07, V10, V12 and V13. The 30 to 40 treated patients were 62.5% male and around 40% female, with a mean age of about 38 years. Prior to enrollment, standard therapy consisting of radiotherapy alone, temozolomide alone, or radiochemotherapy with temozolomide had been administered to patients, with the combination being received by most patients. For exploratory analyses, approximately 23 treated patients had longitudinal TCRB deep sequencing done wherever samples were available.

General findings and caveats noted by the study authors: Immune responses induced by the vaccine were seen in 90% to 95% of patients across multiple MHC alleles. According to the authors, sample limitations meant that analyses of patient blood samples could not be reproduced. Changes in the top peripheral T cell clonotypes picked up by TCRB sequencing did not appear to be linked to pseudoprogression. PBMC samples for TCRB deep sequencing were selected based on availability.

The library was produced with the immunoSEQ multiplex PCR assay. Following the manufacturer's protocol, the hsTCRB Kit was used to amplify rearranged TCR beta chain sequences. TCRB libraries were sequenced on an Illumina MiSeq. In the source study's methods: The proprietary platform of the kit vendor was used for demultiplexing, trimming and gene mapping. The source is immuneACCESS, and TCRdb retained only in-frame sequences with V and J called. Part of the clones is not carried over; for the studies checked, unresolved V genes explain less than half of this, and the remainder is unexplained. The DNA was the basis for D and trimming; V, J and clone size are from that table. This sample holds some 51,000 clones; more than 70% were observed only once. The ten largest clones add up to about 1.7% of the sample. About this clone itself: Its antigen remains undetermined. Per-nucleotide qualities are absent, and no much larger clonotype sits a single base away.

There are 11 amino acids in the CDR3, from cysteine to phenylalanine inclusive. Of the read, only the CDR3 DNA is kept; its 33 bases are in frame from base 1. CDR1 DFQATT and CDR2 SNEGSKA were looked up in the germline V gene (reference sequence). Relative to germline, V is 6 bases shorter and J is 13 bases shorter, with 16 bases between their ends. The time point label on this specimen signifies: week 5, during vaccination. Every vaccine dose consisted of 300 ug of a 20-mer mutant IDH1 peptide in Montanide, administered subcutaneously together with topical imiquimod. Newly diagnosed WHO grade 3 or 4 IDH1-mutant astrocytomas showing loss of nuclear ATRX were present in the donors. The samples were drawn from NOA16, a multicentre, single-arm, open-label phase I trial in Germany that tested a mutant IDH1 peptide vaccine in humans for the first time. Genomic DNA for TCRB sequencing was extracted from EDTA blood using the DNeasy Blood and Tissue Kit.

This clonotype was sampled from a woman between 35 and 50 years old with glioma. Sequenced here: PBMCs, sampled from a glioma patient whose treatment included an IDH1 peptide vaccine. The rearrangement combines TRBV20-1 with TRBJ2-1; the D call is possibly TRBD1 or TRBD2, each sharing 5 bases. The CDR3 protein is CSASLRDGQFF. The nucleotide sequence reads as follows: TGCAGTGCCAGCTTAAGGGACGGCCAGTTCTTC.